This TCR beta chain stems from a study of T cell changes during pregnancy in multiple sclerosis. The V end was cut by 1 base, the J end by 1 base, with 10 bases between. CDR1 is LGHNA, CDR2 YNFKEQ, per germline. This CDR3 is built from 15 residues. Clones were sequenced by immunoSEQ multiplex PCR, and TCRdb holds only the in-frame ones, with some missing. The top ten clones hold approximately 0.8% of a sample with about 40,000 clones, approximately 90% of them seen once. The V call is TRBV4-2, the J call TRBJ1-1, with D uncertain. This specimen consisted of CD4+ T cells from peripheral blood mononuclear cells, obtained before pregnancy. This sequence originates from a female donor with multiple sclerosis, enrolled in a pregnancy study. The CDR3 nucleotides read TGTGCCAGCAGCCAAGGCTGGCAGTCGAACACTGAAGCTTTCTTT. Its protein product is CASSQGWQSNTEAFF.